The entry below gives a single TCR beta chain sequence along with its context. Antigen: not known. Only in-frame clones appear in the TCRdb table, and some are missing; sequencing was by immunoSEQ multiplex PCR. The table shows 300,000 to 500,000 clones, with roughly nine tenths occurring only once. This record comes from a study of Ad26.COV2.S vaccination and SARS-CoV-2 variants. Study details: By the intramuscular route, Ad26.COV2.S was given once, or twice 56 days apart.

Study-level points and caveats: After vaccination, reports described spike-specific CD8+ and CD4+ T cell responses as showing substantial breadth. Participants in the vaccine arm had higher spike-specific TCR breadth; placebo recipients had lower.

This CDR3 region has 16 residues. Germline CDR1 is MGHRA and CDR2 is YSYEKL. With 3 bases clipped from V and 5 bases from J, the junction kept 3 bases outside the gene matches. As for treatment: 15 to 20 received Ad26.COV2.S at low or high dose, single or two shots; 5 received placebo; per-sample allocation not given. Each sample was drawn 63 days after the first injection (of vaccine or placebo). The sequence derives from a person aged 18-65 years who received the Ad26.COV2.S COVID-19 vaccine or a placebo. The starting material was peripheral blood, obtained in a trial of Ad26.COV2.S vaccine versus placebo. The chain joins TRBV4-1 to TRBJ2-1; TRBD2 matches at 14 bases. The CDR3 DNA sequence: TGCGCCAGCAGCCAGACTAGCGGGGGGGAGAACAATGAGCAGTTCTTC. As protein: CASSQTSGGENNEQFF.